This TCR beta chain was sequenced in a study of PD-L1 blockade in urothelial cancer. Across the whole study: When patients started atezolizumab in 2014, it was given at 1,200 mg intravenously every 3 weeks.

Germline V gene data show CDR1 as SEHNR and CDR2 as FQNEAQ (reference sequence). The CDR3 has 15 residues. V lost 6 bases, J lost 8 bases, and 20 bases lay in between. Study results and limitations: Pretreatment TCR clonality in blood, when below the median, was predictive of better survival.

Clones were read by immunoSEQ multiplex PCR, and TCRdb kept only the in-frame ones, dropping some. This sample carries 60,000 or so clones, roughly 87% of them seen once, and the ten largest clones take 3.5% to 5.5%. Turning to this clone: The antigen is undetermined.

This specimen was PBMCs, taken around atezolizumab (anti-PD-L1) treatment. This rearrangement joins TRBV7-9 to TRBJ2-4, with a tentative D call TRBD2 (6 bases). The TCR sequence derives from a man in his 70s with urothelial cancer. Here the CDR3 DNA reads TGTGCCAGCAGTCCCCCCGGGGGTTCGGGGGACATTCAGTACTTC. Translated, it gives CASSPPGGSGDIQYF.